Listed below are T cell receptor beta chains from one sample, sequenced in a study of blood T cell repertoires in COVID-19. The method was immunoSEQ multiplex PCR; TCRdb's version includes in-frame clones alone and lacks a portion of them. Among about 480,000 clones, 80% to 90% were seen once, and the ten largest hold about 4.5%. The sample taken for sequencing was peripheral blood. The receptors were gathered from a woman aged 30 to 39 with acute or convalescent COVID-19. The CDR3 runs from the conserved cysteine through the conserved F or W. A D gene is named only where the DNA matches it firmly. Some rows have no size entry. The others give once, few or many, or a class for an expanded clone.

j_call v_call clone_size d_call cdr3_aa cdr3_nt
TRBJ2-5 TRBV5-5 few TRBD2 CASSFGGSAGAETQYF TGTGCCAGCAGCTTTGGAGGTTCTGCGGGAGCGGAGACCCAGTACTTC
TRBJ2-7 TRBV4-1 NA NA CASSQVPGETYEQYF TGCGCCAGCAGCCAAGTTCCAGGGGAAACCTACGAGCAGTACTTC
TRBJ2-7 TRBV29-1 NA NA CSAGGPGQTISYEQYF TGCAGCGCTGGGGGCCCCGGACAGACGATTTCCTACGAGCAGTACTTC
TRBJ2-7 TRBV2 NA NA CAATGGEYYEQYF TGTGCCGCCACTGGTGGGGAGTACTACGAGCAGTACTTC
TRBJ1-2 TRBV2 NA NA CASSQYGNYGYTF TGTGCCAGCAGTCAGTACGGGAACTATGGCTACACCTTC
TRBJ2-3 TRBV7-8 NA NA CASSPSHSSTDTQYF TGTGCCAGCAGCCCCAGTCACAGCAGCACAGATACGCAGTATTTT
TRBJ2-1 TRBV5-1 NA NA CASSFGQPSSYNEQFF TGCGCCAGCAGCTTTGGACAGCCTAGCTCCTACAATGAGCAGTTCTTC
TRBJ2-1 TRBV5-6 NA TRBD2 CASSLSRRGGPYNEQFF TGTGCCAGCAGCTTGAGTCGGCGGGGGGGCCCCTACAATGAGCAGTTCTTC
TRBJ1-1 TRBV5-6 NA NA CASSLVSGFEAFF TGTGCCAGCAGCTTGGTTTCAGGGTTTGAAGCTTTCTTT
TRBJ1-5 TRBV7-6 NA NA CASSQNDKFNQPQHF TGTGCCAGCAGCCAAAATGACAAGTTCAATCAGCCCCAGCATTTT
TRBJ1-5 TRBV4-2 NA NA CASSQNQGNQPQHF TGTGCCAGCAGCCAAAACCAGGGCAATCAGCCCCAGCATTTT
TRBJ1-6 TRBV4-1 NA NA CASSQDLSGDEGYTNSPLHF TGCGCCAGCAGCCAAGATCTTTCCGGAGACGAGGGCTACACGAATTCACCCCTCCACTTT
TRBJ1-4 TRBV4-1 once NA CASSWRGDEKLFF TGCGCCAGCTCTTGGCGGGGGGATGAAAAACTGTTTTTT
TRBJ2-2 TRBV6-5 NA NA CASSYSATGELFF TGTGCCAGCAGTTACTCCGCGACCGGGGAGCTGTTTTTT
TRBJ1-1 TRBV6-5 once NA CASVPPVETEAFF TGTGCCAGCGTCCCTCCAGTGGAGACTGAAGCTTTCTTT
TRBJ1-2 TRBV5-1 NA TRBD1 CASSLYRQGAGYGYTF TGCGCCAGCAGCTTATACCGACAGGGGGCCGGCTATGGCTACACCTTC
TRBJ2-7 TRBV29-1 NA TRBD2 CSVFILAGTYEQYF TGCAGCGTTTTCATCCTAGCGGGGACTTACGAGCAGTACTTC
TRBJ2-1 TRBV9 NA TRBD2 CASSPRMGTSGGIFDEQFF TGTGCCAGCAGCCCCAGGATGGGGACTAGCGGGGGGATTTTTGATGAGCAGTTCTTC
TRBJ1-6 TRBV7-2 once NA CASSLAPGQLNSPLHF TGTGCCAGCAGCTTAGCTCCGGGACAACTTAATTCACCCCTCCACTTT
TRBJ2-1 TRBV29-1 NA TRBD2 CSACGLAVSYNEQFF TGCAGCGCGTGCGGACTAGCGGTATCCTACAATGAGCAGTTCTTC
TRBJ1-5 TRBV6-6 NA NA CASSSGGQSNQPQHF TGTGCCAGCAGTTCCGGAGGACAGAGCAATCAGCCCCAGCATTTT
TRBJ2-7 TRBV9 NA TRBD2 CASSPGVGGGDYEQYF TGTGCCAGCAGCCCCGGCGTCGGCGGGGGGGATTACGAGCAGTACTTC
TRBJ2-5 TRBV28 NA NA CASSSGEGHQETQYF TGTGCCAGCAGTTCGGGGGAAGGTCACCAAGAGACCCAGTACTTC
TRBJ1-2 TRBV9 NA TRBD1 CASSGIKQGANYGYTF TGTGCCAGCAGCGGTATCAAACAGGGGGCGAACTATGGCTACACCTTC
TRBJ2-5 TRBV11-2 NA TRBD1 CASSSPDRNQETQYF TGTGCCAGCAGCTCCCCGGACAGGAACCAAGAGACCCAGTACTTC
TRBJ1-1 TRBV14 NA TRBD1 CASSQERSGDRAENTEAFF TGTGCCAGCAGCCAAGAAAGGTCCGGGGACAGGGCCGAGAACACTGAAGCTTTCTTT
TRBJ1-1 TRBV11-2 NA TRBD1 CASSFRQGINTEAFF TGTGCCAGCAGCTTTCGACAGGGAATCAACACTGAAGCTTTCTTT
TRBJ1-4 TRBV11-2 NA NA CASSFRATNEKLFF TGTGCCAGCAGCTTCAGGGCGACTAATGAAAAACTGTTTTTT
TRBJ2-1 TRBV29-1 NA NA CSVEHGGNEQFF TGCAGCGTTGAACACGGGGGCAATGAGCAGTTCTTC
TRBJ2-5 TRBV27 NA TRBD1 CASRARDRKETQYF TGTGCCAGCAGGGCGAGGGACAGAAAAGAGACCCAGTACTTC
TRBJ2-7 TRBV5-6 NA TRBD1 CASSNQPGGEQYF TGTGCCAGCAGCAACCAACCAGGGGGCGAGCAGTACTTC
TRBJ2-7 TRBV7-3 NA NA CASSLKGLAGSYEQYF TGTGCCAGCAGCTTAAAGGGGTTAGCAGGGTCGTACGAGCAGTACTTC
TRBJ2-1 TRBV4-1 NA NA CASSLRGLEQFF TGCGCCAGCAGCCTCAGGGGCCTTGAGCAGTTCTTC
TRBJ2-3 TRBV6-5 NA TRBD1 CASRHRQGTDTQYF TGTGCCAGCAGGCACCGACAGGGGACAGATACGCAGTATTTT
TRBJ1-2 TRBV29-1 NA NA CSVSREDYGYTF TGCAGCGTCAGCCGGGAAGACTATGGCTACACCTTC
TRBJ2-3 TRBV7-9 NA TRBD1 CASSLYGDSTDTQYF TGTGCCAGCAGCTTATATGGGGACAGTACAGATACGCAGTATTTT
TRBJ2-7 TRBV19 NA NA CASSLGLTYEQYF TGTGCCAGTAGTCTGGGCTTAACCTACGAGCAGTACTTC
TRBJ1-1 TRBV6-5 NA TRBD1 CASSYRDRNTEAFF TGTGCCAGCAGTTACCGGGACAGGAACACTGAAGCTTTCTTT
TRBJ1-2 TRBV9 NA NA CASSVGTENGYTF TGTGCCAGCAGCGTAGGTACAGAAAATGGCTACACCTTC
TRBJ2-2 TRBV7-8 few TRBD2 CASSFNSRRGVNTGELFF TGTGCCAGCAGCTTCAACAGTCGGCGGGGGGTGAACACCGGGGAGCTGTTTTTT
TRBJ2-3 TRBV10-3 NA TRBD1 CAISDDRGLFTDTQYF TGTGCCATCAGTGACGACAGGGGGCTTTTCACAGATACGCAGTATTTT
TRBJ2-3 TRBV2 NA NA CASSEVRTTLDTQYF TGTGCCAGCAGTGAAGTTAGGACTACTCTAGATACGCAGTATTTT
TRBJ1-1 TRBV10-2 NA NA CASRSGSNTEAFF TGCGCCAGCAGATCCGGGAGCAACACTGAAGCTTTCTTT
TRBJ1-1 TRBV18 NA NA CASSPGQIRTEAFF TGTGCCAGCTCACCCGGACAGATTCGAACTGAAGCTTTCTTT
TRBJ2-7 TRBV5-6 NA NA CASSEYRAGGEQYF TGTGCCAGCAGCGAATACCGGGCTGGAGGCGAGCAGTACTTC
TRBJ2-5 TRBV9 NA NA CASSGTLETQYF TGTGCCAGCAGCGGGACTCTGGAGACCCAGTACTTC
TRBJ2-5 TRBV24-1 NA TRBD1 CATSDPDRGQTQYF TGTGCCACCAGTGACCCTGACAGGGGTCAGACCCAGTACTTC
TRBJ1-1 TRBV20-1 NA NA CSASDRGAFF TGCAGTGCTTCTGACAGAGGTGCTTTCTTT
TRBJ1-5 TRBV10-3 NA NA CATRTQIVEAQHF TGTGCCACCCGGACTCAAATCGTCGAGGCCCAGCATTTT
TRBJ2-4 TRBV29-1 NA NA CSAGEGAKNIQYF TGCAGTGCAGGGGAGGGGGCCAAAAACATTCAGTACTTC
TRBJ2-7 TRBV2 once NA CASSEARYEQYF TGTGCCAGCAGTGAAGCGAGATACGAGCAGTACTTC
TRBJ2-3 TRBV19 NA TRBD1 CASSMGQGGTDTQYF TGTGCCAGTAGTATGGGACAGGGTGGCACAGATACGCAGTATTTT
TRBJ2-1 TRBV11-1 NA TRBD2 CASSLALRGGYNEQFF TGTGCCAGCAGCTTAGCCCTACGGGGGGGGTACAATGAGCAGTTCTTC
TRBJ2-7 TRBV18 NA NA CASSRASGDEQYF TGTGCCAGCTCCCGGGCATCAGGGGACGAGCAGTACTTC
TRBJ1-3 TRBV9 NA TRBD1 CASSTGQGSSGNTIYF TGTGCCAGCTCCACGGGACAGGGCTCATCTGGAAACACCATATATTTT
TRBJ2-1 TRBV20-1 NA NA CSASGETQQYYNEQFF TGCAGTGCTAGTGGCGAGACACAACAATACTACAATGAGCAGTTCTTC
TRBJ1-5 TRBV30 NA NA CAWSVTSNQPQHF TGTGCCTGGAGTGTAACGAGTAATCAGCCCCAGCATTTT
TRBJ1-2 TRBV29-1 NA NA CSVEDHRYRYGYTF TGCAGCGTTGAAGATCATCGGTATCGCTATGGCTACACCTTC
TRBJ1-1 TRBV3-1/TRBV3-2 NA NA CASSQGGNTEAFF TGTGCCAGCAGCCAGGGGGGGAACACTGAAGCTTTCTTT